The 27 T cell receptor beta chains below all came from one sample that was sequenced in a study of T cells in Graves' hyperthyroidism and ophthalmopathy. The TCR beta CDR3 regions underwent amplification using RNA transcripts as the source. The TCR CDR3 was amplified in a first-round RT-PCR using the HTBI primer set. MiXCR, run by TCRdb on the multiplex PCR reads, gives a single entry per CDR3 protein. The sample gives fewer than 900,000 distinct CDR3 sequences, 18% of which show up once; 16% is in the top ten. Source material: blood. The receptors stem from a woman between 50 and 59 years old with Graves' hyperthyroidism that later progressed to Graves' ophthalmopathy.

The V gene is TRBV5-1, the J gene TRBJ2-1; possibly TRBD1 for D (5 bases). V was shortened by 4 bases and J by 9 bases, with 14 bases between the two germline ends. Germline assignment: CDR1 SGHRS and CDR2 YFSETQ. There are 13 residues in the CDR3. The CDR3 sequence: CASSPMDIGEQFF. The CDR3 coding sequence is TGCGCCAGCAGCCCCATGGACATCGGTGAGCAGTTCTTC. The full variable domain, rest sourced from reference TRBV5-1 and TRBJ2-1, is KAGVTQTPRYLIKTRGQQVTLSCSPISGHRSVSWYQQTPGQGLQFLFEYFSETQRNKGNFPGRFSGRQFSNSRSEMNVSTLELGDSALYLCASSPMDIGEQFFGPGTRLTVL.

V and J are TRBV7-9 and TRBJ2-3; D perhaps matches TRBD1 (5 bases). The CDR3 length is 16 residues. Trimming took off 2 bases at V and 0 bases at J, with 12 bases between the two ends. CDR1 and CDR2 (germline): SEHNR, FQNEAQ (reference sequence). Written as DNA, the CDR3 is TGTGCCAGCAGCTTATATGGGGCCTGGAGCACAGATACGCAGTATTTT. Translation: CASSLYGAWSTDTQYF.

This clonotype was observed a few times. This chain connects TRBV12-5 to TRBJ2-7; D possibly corresponds to TRBD2 (5 bases). Trimming pared 2 bases from V and 4 bases from J, leaving 21 bases between. Germline V lookup: CDR1 LGHNT, CDR2 FRNRAP. The CDR3 contains 17 residues. CDR3 DNA sequence: TGTGCTAGTGGTTTGCCGACTCTAGCTAAAGATCGGTACGAGCAGTACTTC. As protein: CASGLPTLAKDRYEQYF.

This clonotype was found a few times. The chain employs TRBV7-9 and TRBJ2-1, with D hard to call. Germline assignment: CDR1 SEHNR and CDR2 FQNEAQ (reference sequence). The CDR3 totals 13 residues. The V and J ends lost 0 bases and 10 bases respectively, with 10 bases between them. The CDR3 here is CASSLAVVGEQFF. The CDR3 DNA reads as TGTGCCAGCAGCTTAGCTGTGGTTGGCGAGCAGTTCTTC.

The chain couples TRBV6-1 to TRBJ1-3; no definite D call. V was shortened by 1 base and J by 0 bases, with 4 bases between the two germline ends. The CDR3 is 14 residues long. Germline CDR1 is MNHNS and CDR2 is SASEGT. CDR3 sequence: CASSEGFSGNTIYF. The CDR3 coding sequence is TGTGCCAGCAGTGAAGGGTTCTCTGGAAACACCATATATTTT.

This clonotype occurred many times. The rearrangement uses TRBV5-1 and TRBJ2-1; 7 bases map to TRBD1. Germline V lookup: CDR1 SGHRS, CDR2 YFSETQ. This CDR3 has 14 residues. The trim removed 4 bases at V and 6 bases at J, leaving 7 bases unmatched. The CDR3 region has the DNA TGCGCCAGCAGCATCAGACAGGGCGGCAATGAGCAGTTCTTC. As protein: CASSIRQGGNEQFF.

This clonotype was recorded many times. The CDR3 DNA reads TGTGCCAGCAGGCCCGAGCCCATGAGCACAGATACGCAGTATTTT. It codes for CASRPEPMSTDTQYF. This chain joins TRBV7-9 and TRBJ2-3; D uncertain. This CDR3 contains 15 residues. Germline CDR1 SEHNR, CDR2 FQNEAQ (reference sequence). Trimming took off 6 bases at V and 0 bases at J, with 13 bases between the two ends.

The V call is TRBV30, the J call TRBJ1-6; D is unresolved. Trimming cost V 7 bases and J 5 bases, with 12 bases left between them. The CDR3 is 13 amino acids. Germline V lookup: CDR1 GTSNPN, CDR2 SVGIG (reference sequence). In DNA, the CDR3 is TGTGCCTCCCGTAAGGAAAATAATTCACCCCTCCACTTT. Its protein is CASRKENNSPLHF.

This clonotype occurred a few times. This rearrangement joins TRBV5-1 to TRBJ2-1, with unresolved D. Germline CDR1 reads SGHRS; CDR2 reads YFSETQ. The V gene lost 4 bases and the J gene lost 0 bases, with 5 bases spanning the gap. The CDR3 runs 13 residues. CDR3 sequence (DNA): TGCGCCAGCAGCGTCACCTCCTACAATGAGCAGTTCTTC. Translating it yields CASSVTSYNEQFF.

In its sample, this clonotype was seen many times. The chain recombines TRBV3-1 with TRBJ2-3, with D possibly matching TRBD2 (6 bases). From germline, CDR1 is LGHDT and CDR2 YNNKEL (reference sequence). This CDR3 region has 15 residues. With 4 bases removed from V and 1 base from J, the gap between germline ends came to 12 bases. For the CDR3, the DNA is TGTGCCAGCAGCCTCCGACTAGGGGGCACAGATACGCAGTATTTT. Encoded protein: CASSLRLGGTDTQYF.

The chain joins TRBV6-1 to TRBJ1-4; tentative D call: TRBD1 (5 bases). Germline assignment: CDR1 MNHNS and CDR2 SASEGT. The V end lost 5 bases, the J end lost 5 bases, and 21 bases lay between the germline ends. The CDR3 extends over 17 amino acids. CDR3 region: CASSSTGSVRGNEKLFF. DNA for the CDR3: TGTGCCAGCAGTTCAACGGGCTCCGTAAGGGGAAATGAAAAACTGTTTTTT.

This clonotype was counted many times. The chain combines TRBV7-2 with TRBJ1-1; 8 bases map to TRBD1. This CDR3 is built from 14 residues. The V segment lost 5 bases and the J segment 1 base; nucleotides outside the gene matches: 3. Germline V lookup: CDR1 SGHTA, CDR2 FQGNSA. The CDR3 bases are TGTGCCAGCAGCCACGGACAGGGGAACACTGAAGCTTTCTTT. Its protein product is CASSHGQGNTEAFF.

This clonotype was seen a handful of times. J is TRBJ2-5 and V is TRBV3-1; D remains ambiguous. This CDR3 has 15 amino acids. V lost 0 bases, J lost 2 bases, and 10 bases lay in between. The germline gives CDR1 LGHDT, CDR2 YNNKEL (reference sequence). The CDR3 region is CASSQDRAEQETQYF. As DNA, the CDR3 is TGTGCCAGCAGCCAAGATCGGGCGGAGCAAGAGACCCAGTACTTC.

This clonotype was counted at least ten times. The V and J genes are TRBV20-1 and TRBJ1-5; D remains unclear. CDR1 is DFQATT, CDR2 SNEGSKA, per germline (reference sequence). The CDR3 spans 14 residues. Trimming pared 0 bases from V and 3 bases from J, leaving 9 bases between. This chain's CDR3 is CSARDPSSNQPQHF. CDR3 bases: TGCAGTGCTAGAGATCCCAGCTCCAATCAGCCCCAGCATTTT.

This clonotype was observed a handful of times. The V gene is TRBV4-1, the J gene TRBJ2-1, with D possibly being TRBD1 (6 bases). Germline V gene sequence: CDR1 MGHRA, CDR2 YSYEKL. The CDR3 contains 14 residues. V was trimmed by 0 bases and J by 6 bases, leaving 9 bases between them. CDR3 region: CASSQDTGINEQFF. For the CDR3, the DNA is TGCGCCAGCAGCCAAGATACAGGGATCAATGAGCAGTTCTTC.

The V gene is TRBV27, the J gene TRBJ2-3; 8 bases line up with TRBD1. Germline CDR1 MNHEY, CDR2 SMNVEV (reference sequence). V trimming: 3 bases; J trimming: 4 bases; junction bases outside the gene matches: 9. This CDR3 contains 16 residues. CDR3 sequence reads: CASSFQDRAGPDTQYF. DNA for the CDR3: TGTGCCAGCAGTTTTCAGGACAGGGCGGGCCCAGATACGCAGTATTTT.

This clonotype was recorded at least ten times. This rearrangement joins TRBV11-2 to TRBJ2-1; D ambiguous. Germline lookup yields CDR1 SGHAT and CDR2 FQNNGV. The CDR3 extends over 14 amino acids. The V end was cut by 1 base, the J end by 4 bases, with 8 bases between. CDR3 residues: CASSLVTTYNEQFF. The CDR3 nucleotides are TGTGCCAGCAGCTTAGTTACCACTTACAATGAGCAGTTCTTC.

The chain joins TRBV6-5 to TRBJ2-1; D gene unclear. The CDR3 spans 13 residues. V shed 0 bases and J shed 8 bases, with 8 bases lying between them. The germline V gene encodes CDR1 MNHEY and CDR2 SVGAGI. The CDR3 region has the DNA TGTGCCAGCAGTTACTCGAGTAGCCATGAGCAGTTCTTC. This sequence encodes CASSYSSSHEQFF.

The chain carries TRBV6-1 and TRBJ2-3, with unresolved D. Trimming cost V 5 bases and J 2 bases, with 11 bases left between them. Germline lookup yields CDR1 MNHNS and CDR2 SASEGT. The length of the CDR3 is 14 residues. CDR3 nucleotide sequence: TGTGCCAGCAGTATAGGCAGAAACACAGATACGCAGTATTTT. It specifies CASSIGRNTDTQYF.

This clonotype was seen repeatedly, ten times or more. V is TRBV5-1 and J is TRBJ2-2; D uncertain. V lost 1 base and J lost 4, with 11 bases in between. The CDR3 is 15 residues long. Per the germline V gene, CDR1 is SGHRS and CDR2 is YFSETQ. As DNA, the CDR3 is TGCGCCAGCAGCTTGACCCAGATAACCACCGGGGAGCTGTTTTTT. Residues: CASSLTQITTGELFF.

This clonotype turned up a few times. V is TRBV6-1 and J is TRBJ2-1; the D gene is possibly TRBD1 (6 bases). Per germline, CDR1 MNHNS and CDR2 SASEGT. The CDR3 consists of 15 residues. V was trimmed by 8 bases and J by 6 bases, leaving 20 bases between them. The CDR3 DNA sequence: TGTGCCAGCCGAGGGGCAGGGGTGGTCGGCAATGAGCAGTTCTTC. This encodes CASRGAGVVGNEQFF.

This clonotype came up once. The CDR3 reads CASNPLPTGVRTEAFF. CDR3 DNA: TGTGCCAGTAACCCTCTGCCGACAGGGGTTCGCACTGAAGCTTTCTTT. This sequence joins TRBV19 and TRBJ1-1, with TRBD1 matching over 8 bases. CDR1 is LNHDA, CDR2 SQIVND, per germline (reference sequence). The CDR3 consists of 16 residues. V gave up 7 bases and J gave up 4 bases; unmatched junction bases: 14.

This clonotype appeared many times. The chain employs TRBV6-1 and TRBJ2-7; 11 bases line up with TRBD2. The CDR3 totals 17 residues. The junction had 6 bases not matched to a gene; V was cut back by 1 base and J by 1 base. CDR1 MNHNS and CDR2 SASEGT come from the germline V gene. The CDR3 loop reads CASSEGLAGGLSYEQYF. The CDR3 DNA reads TGTGCCAGCAGTGAAGGGCTAGCGGGGGGACTTTCCTACGAGCAGTACTTC.

This rearrangement joins TRBV11-2 to TRBJ1-2; the D is unclear. Germline V lookup: CDR1 SGHAT, CDR2 FQNNGV. The germline V and J ends were trimmed by 5 bases and 5 bases, with 12 bases remaining between them. This CDR3 is built from 13 residues. As DNA, the CDR3 is TGTGCCAGCAGCCCAGGCAATTTTTATGGCTACACCTTC. Residues: CASSPGNFYGYTF.

Points on this clonotype: Germline and junction disagree at one end, which may indicate a read error. The V and J genes are TRBV19 and TRBJ2-1; the match to TRBD1 covers 8 bases. The CDR3 is made up of 16 amino acids. Germline assignment: CDR1 LNHDA and CDR2 SQIVND (reference sequence). CDR3 protein: CASRTGQGRSYNEQFF. The DNA of the CDR3 is TGCGCCAGTAGAACTGGACAGGGTAGGTCCTACAATGAGCAGTTCTTC.

DNA of the CDR3: TGTGCCAGCGAGAAGGGAGGCTCCTATAATTCACCCCTCCACTTT. Translating gives CASEKGGSYNSPLHF. V is TRBV6-2 or TRBV6-3 and J is TRBJ1-6, with D hard to call. The V end lost 8 bases, the J end lost 0 bases, and 11 bases lay between the germline ends. The germline V gene has CDR1 MNHEY and CDR2 SVGEGT. The CDR3 is 15 residues long.

This clonotype appeared a few times. CDR3 nucleotides: TGTGCCAGCAGCCGGGTCCACGAGCAGTACTTC. The encoded protein is CASSRVHEQYF. The chain joins TRBV7-9 to TRBJ2-7; D uncertain. The V gene's germline CDR1 is SEHNR and CDR2 FQNEAQ (reference sequence). Trimming removed 5 bases from V and 5 bases from J, with 7 bases in between. The CDR3 covers 11 residues.